This T cell receptor beta chain was observed in a study of T cell repertoires in cytomegalovirus infection. TCRdb processed the reads anew with MiXCR; each CDR3 protein has one entry. The repertoire holds more than 150,000 distinct CDR3 sequences, approximately 19% seen once, with roughly 2.9% in the top ten. The CDR3 totals 15 residues. Germline trimming cut 4 bases from V and 4 bases from J; bases unmatched to any gene: 5. In germline, CDR1 is DFQATT, CDR2 SNEGSKA (reference sequence). The chain employs TRBV20-1 and TRBJ2-2; 11 nucleotides agree with TRBD2. The source is a human donor in good health (CMV status not recorded). Some clones in this sample may be carry-over from other donors' samples. The material sequenced was PBMCs. The CDR3, as DNA: TGCAGTGCTATTAGCGGGGGGGCGGGCACCGGGGAGCTGTTTTTT. This codes for CSAISGGAGTGELFF.